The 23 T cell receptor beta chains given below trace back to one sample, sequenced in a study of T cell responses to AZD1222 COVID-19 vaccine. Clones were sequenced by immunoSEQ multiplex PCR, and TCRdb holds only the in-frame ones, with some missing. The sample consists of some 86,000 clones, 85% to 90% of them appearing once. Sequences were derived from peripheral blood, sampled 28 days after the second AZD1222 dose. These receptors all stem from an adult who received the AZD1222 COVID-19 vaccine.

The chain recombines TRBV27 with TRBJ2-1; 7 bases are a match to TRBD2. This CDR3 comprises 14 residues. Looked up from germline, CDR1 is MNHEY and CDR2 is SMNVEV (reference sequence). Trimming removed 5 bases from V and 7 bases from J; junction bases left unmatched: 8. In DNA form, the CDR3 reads TGTGCCAGCAGTCCCTGGGAGGGTACAAATGAGCAGTTCTTC. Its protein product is CASSPWEGTNEQFF.

CDR3: CVRSLERSHTLHF. In DNA form, the CDR3 reads TGTGTCAGAAGCTTAGAGCGGAGCCATACCCTCCACTTT. The chain uses TRBV7-5 and TRBJ1-6. TRBV7-5 is a listed pseudogene. CDR3 length: 13 residues.

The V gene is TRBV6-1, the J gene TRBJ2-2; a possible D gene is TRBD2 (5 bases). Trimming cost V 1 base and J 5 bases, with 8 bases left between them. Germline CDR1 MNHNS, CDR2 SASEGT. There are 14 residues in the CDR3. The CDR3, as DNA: TGTGCCAGCAGTGAAGGGCTAGCAACCGGGGAGCTGTTTTTT. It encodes CASSEGLATGELFF.

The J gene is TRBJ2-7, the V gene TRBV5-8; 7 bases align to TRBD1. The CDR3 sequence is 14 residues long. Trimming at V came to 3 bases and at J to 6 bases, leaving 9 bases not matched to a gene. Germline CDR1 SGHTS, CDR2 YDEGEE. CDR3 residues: CASSSGTVRSEQYF. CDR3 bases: TGTGCCAGCAGCTCTGGGACAGTACGGTCCGAGCAGTACTTC. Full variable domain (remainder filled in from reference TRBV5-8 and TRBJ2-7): EAGVTQSPTHLIKTRGQQATLRCSPISGHTSVYWYQQALGLGLQFLLWYDEGEERNRGNFPPRFSGRQFPNYSSELNVNALELEDSALYLCASSSGTVRSEQYFGPGTRLTVT.

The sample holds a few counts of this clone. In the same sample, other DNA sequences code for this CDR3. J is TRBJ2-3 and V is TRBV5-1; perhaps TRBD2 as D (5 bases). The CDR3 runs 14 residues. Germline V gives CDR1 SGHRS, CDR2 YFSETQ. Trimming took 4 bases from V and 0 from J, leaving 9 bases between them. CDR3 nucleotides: TGCGCCAGCAGCCTACCGGGAAGCACAGATACGCAGTATTTT. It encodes CASSLPGSTDTQYF.

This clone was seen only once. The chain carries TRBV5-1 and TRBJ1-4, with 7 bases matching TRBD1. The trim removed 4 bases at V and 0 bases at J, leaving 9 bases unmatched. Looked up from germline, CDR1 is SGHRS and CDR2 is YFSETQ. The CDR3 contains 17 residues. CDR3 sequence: CASSRSGRGTTNEKLFF. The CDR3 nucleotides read TGCGCCAGCAGCCGAAGCGGCAGGGGGACAACTAATGAAAAACTGTTTTTT.

The CDR3 here is CASSQEFVARESYEQYF. The CDR3 DNA follows: TGCGCCAGCAGCCAAGAATTCGTTGCGAGGGAGTCCTACGAGCAGTACTTC. The rearrangement uses TRBV4-1 and TRBJ2-7; D is perhaps TRBD2 (5 bases). V was clipped by 0 bases and J by 1 base, with 16 bases between them. The germline CDR1 and CDR2 sequences are MGHRA and YSYEKL. CDR3 length: 17 amino acids.

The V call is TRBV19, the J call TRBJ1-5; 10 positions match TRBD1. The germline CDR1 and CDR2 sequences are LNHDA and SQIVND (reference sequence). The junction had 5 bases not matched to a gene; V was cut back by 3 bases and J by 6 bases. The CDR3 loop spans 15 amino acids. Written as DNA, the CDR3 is TGTGCCAGTAGTATGGGACAGGGGATTTTTCAGCCCCAGCATTTT. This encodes CASSMGQGIFQPQHF. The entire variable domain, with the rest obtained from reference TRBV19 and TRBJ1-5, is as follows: DGGITQSPKYLFRKEGQNVTLSCEQNLNHDAMYWYRQDPGQGLRLIYYSQIVNDFQKGDIAEGYSVSREKKESFPLTVTSAQKNPTAFYLCASSMGQGIFQPQHFGDGTRLSIL.

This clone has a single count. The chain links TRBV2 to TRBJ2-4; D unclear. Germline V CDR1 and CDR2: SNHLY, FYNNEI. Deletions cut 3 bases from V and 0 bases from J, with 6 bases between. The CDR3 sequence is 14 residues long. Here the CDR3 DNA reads TGTGCCAGCAGTGACCCGGTAGCCAAAAACATTCAGTACTTC. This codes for CASSDPVAKNIQYF.

The CDR3 spells CASSPRRGPYEQYF. Here the CDR3 DNA reads TGTGCCAGCTCACCAAGGCGCGGGCCCTACGAGCAGTACTTC. The rearrangement links TRBV18 to TRBJ2-7; possibly TRBD2 for D (5 bases). V was cut by 2 bases and J by 2 bases, with 10 bases left in between. The CDR3 spans 14 residues. Germline V CDR1 and CDR2: KGHSH, LQKENI. The entire variable domain, with the rest obtained from reference TRBV18 and TRBJ2-7, is as follows: NAGVMQNPRHLVRRRGQEARLRCSPMKGHSHVYWYRQLPEEGLKFMVYLQKENIIDESGMPKERFSAEFPKEGPSILRIQQVVRGDSAAYFCASSPRRGPYEQYFGPGTRLTVT.

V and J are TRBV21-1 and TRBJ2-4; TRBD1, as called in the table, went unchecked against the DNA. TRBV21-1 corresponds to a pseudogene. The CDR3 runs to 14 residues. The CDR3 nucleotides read TGTGCCAGCAGCAAGACAGGGACCAAAAACATTCAGTACTTC. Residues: CASSKTGTKNIQYF.

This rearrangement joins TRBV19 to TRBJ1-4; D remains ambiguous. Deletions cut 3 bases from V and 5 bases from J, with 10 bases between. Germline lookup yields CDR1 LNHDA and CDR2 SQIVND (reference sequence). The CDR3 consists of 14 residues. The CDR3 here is CASSIRAENEKLFF. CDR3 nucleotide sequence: TGTGCCAGTAGTATCAGAGCCGAAAATGAAAAACTGTTTTTT.

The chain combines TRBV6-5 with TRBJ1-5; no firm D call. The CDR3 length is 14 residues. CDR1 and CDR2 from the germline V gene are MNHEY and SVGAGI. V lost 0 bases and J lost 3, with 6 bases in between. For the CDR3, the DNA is TGTGCCAGCAGTTACTCGAGGGCCAATCAGCCCCAGCATTTT. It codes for CASSYSRANQPQHF.

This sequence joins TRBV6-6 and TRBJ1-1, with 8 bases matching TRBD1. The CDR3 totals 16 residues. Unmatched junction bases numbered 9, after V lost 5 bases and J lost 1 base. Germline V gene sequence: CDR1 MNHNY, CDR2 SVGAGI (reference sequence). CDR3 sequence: CASSTLNRGTNTEAFF. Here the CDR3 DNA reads TGTGCCAGCAGTACCCTCAACAGGGGGACGAACACTGAAGCTTTCTTT.

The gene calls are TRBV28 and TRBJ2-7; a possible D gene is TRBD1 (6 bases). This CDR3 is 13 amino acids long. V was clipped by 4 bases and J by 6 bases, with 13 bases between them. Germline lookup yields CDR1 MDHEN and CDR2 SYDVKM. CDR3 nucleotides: TGTGCCAGCAGTTCCCAGGGGTCGGTCGAGCAGTACTTC. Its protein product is CASSSQGSVEQYF.

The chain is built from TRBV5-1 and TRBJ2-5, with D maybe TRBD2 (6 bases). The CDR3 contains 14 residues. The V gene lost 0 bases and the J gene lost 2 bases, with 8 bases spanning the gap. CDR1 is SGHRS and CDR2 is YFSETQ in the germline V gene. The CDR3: CASSLAGGQETQYF. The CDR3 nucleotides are TGCGCCAGCAGCTTGGCCGGGGGTCAAGAGACCCAGTACTTC.

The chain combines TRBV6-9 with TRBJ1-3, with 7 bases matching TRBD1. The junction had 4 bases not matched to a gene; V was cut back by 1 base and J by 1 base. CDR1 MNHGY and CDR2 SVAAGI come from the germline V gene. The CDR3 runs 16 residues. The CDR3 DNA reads TGTGCCAGCAGTTATTGGGCGGACAGGTCTGGAAACACCATATATTTT. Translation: CASSYWADRSGNTIYF.

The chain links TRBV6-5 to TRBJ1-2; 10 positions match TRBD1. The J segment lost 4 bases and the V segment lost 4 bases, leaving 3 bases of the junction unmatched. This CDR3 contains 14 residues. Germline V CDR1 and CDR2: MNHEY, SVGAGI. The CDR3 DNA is TGTGCCAGCAGTTCCAGGACAGGGGGCTATGGCTACACCTTC. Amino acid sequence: CASSSRTGGYGYTF.

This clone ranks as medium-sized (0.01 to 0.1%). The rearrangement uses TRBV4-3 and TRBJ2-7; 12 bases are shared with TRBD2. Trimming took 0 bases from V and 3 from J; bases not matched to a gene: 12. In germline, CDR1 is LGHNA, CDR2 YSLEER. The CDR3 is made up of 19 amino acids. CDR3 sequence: CASSQDLRLAGVEDYEQYF. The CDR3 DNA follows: TGCGCCAGCAGCCAAGATTTAAGACTAGCGGGAGTTGAGGACTACGAGCAGTACTTC.

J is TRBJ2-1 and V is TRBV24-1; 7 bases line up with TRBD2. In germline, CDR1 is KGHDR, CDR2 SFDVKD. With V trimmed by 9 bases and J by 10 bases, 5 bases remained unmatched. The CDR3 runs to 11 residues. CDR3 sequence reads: CATGGGLEQFF. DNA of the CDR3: TGTGCCACCGGGGGGGGTTTGGAGCAGTTCTTC.

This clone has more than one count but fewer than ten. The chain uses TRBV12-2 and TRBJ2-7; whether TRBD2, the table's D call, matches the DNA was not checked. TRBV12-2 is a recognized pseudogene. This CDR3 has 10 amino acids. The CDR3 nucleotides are TGTGCAAGTCGCTTAGACTGCCAGTACTTC. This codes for CASRLDCQYF.

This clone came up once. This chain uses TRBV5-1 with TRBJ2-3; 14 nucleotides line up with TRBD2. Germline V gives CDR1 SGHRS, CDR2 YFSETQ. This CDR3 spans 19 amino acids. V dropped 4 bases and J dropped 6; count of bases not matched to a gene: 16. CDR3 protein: CASSQGLAGVGGLRDTQYF. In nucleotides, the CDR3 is TGCGCCAGCAGCCAGGGACTAGCGGGAGTAGGTGGTTTGAGGGATACGCAGTATTTT.

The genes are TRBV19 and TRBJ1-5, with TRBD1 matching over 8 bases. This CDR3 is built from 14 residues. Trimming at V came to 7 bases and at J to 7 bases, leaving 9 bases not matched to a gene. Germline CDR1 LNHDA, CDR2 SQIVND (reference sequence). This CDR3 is CASNTGNRGQPQHF. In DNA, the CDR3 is TGTGCCAGTAACACAGGAAACAGGGGGCAGCCCCAGCATTTT.